The entry below gives a single T cell receptor (beta chain) sequence along with its context. The entry originates in a study of blood T cell repertoires in COVID-19. Whole-study context: The United States, Italy and Spain supplied acute and convalescent COVID-19 samples. The cDNA or gDNA used as material had been derived from T cells, B-cell-depleted T cells, or PBMCs.

The CDR3 has 15 residues. V lost 3 bases and J lost 2, with 13 bases in between. The V gene's germline CDR1 is MNHEY and CDR2 SVGAGI. Seattle's enrolled individuals joined amid active infection and were then monitored longitudinally. As processed by the authors: Amplification with reference gene primers provided the estimates of nucleated cell counts. Sequencing used immunoSEQ multiplex PCR; TCRdb keeps in-frame clones, though not all of them. V, J and clone size reflect that table, while D and trimming were determined from the DNA. The data contain roughly 340,000 clones, around 89% of them singletons.

V gene TRBV6-5 combines with J gene TRBJ1-2; D uncertain. Sample: peripheral blood. The source of this sequence is a woman younger than 45 with COVID-19, enrolled during active disease. As DNA, the CDR3 is TGTGCCAGCAGTTATAGGCCACCTAGAAACTATGGCTACACCTTC. This codes for CASSYRPPRNYGYTF.